The sequence of this TCR beta chain was determined in a study of neurological immune-mediated disorders. About the study: Multiple sclerosis patients numbered some 34, of whom roughly 31 were relapsing-remitting and 3 secondary progressive. Study-level results: Among expanded clones, no CDR3 amino acid sequences were shared across subjects, a pattern suggesting private repertoires in all groups. HTLV-1-associated myelopathy had the most TCR clonal expansion, while multiple sclerosis had the least, a level that fell below healthy controls.

In regard to this clonotype: Its antigen is unknown.

One entry per CDR3 protein, called by TCRdb with MiXCR from the 5' RACE reads. The sample carries under 70,000 distinct CDR3 sequences, 5.2% recorded once. V was pared by 4 bases and J by 6 bases, with 7 bases of the junction left unmatched. This CDR3 is built from 14 residues. CDR1 and CDR2 from the germline V gene are MDHEN and SYDVKM. The specimen was PBMCs. The sequence came from a woman between 25 and 40 years old with multiple sclerosis. The gene calls are TRBV28 and TRBJ1-2; 8 bases align to TRBD1. The CDR3 sequence is CASSYTPTGDGYTF. The CDR3 nucleotides read TGTGCCAGCAGTTATACTCCGACAGGGGATGGCTACACCTTC.